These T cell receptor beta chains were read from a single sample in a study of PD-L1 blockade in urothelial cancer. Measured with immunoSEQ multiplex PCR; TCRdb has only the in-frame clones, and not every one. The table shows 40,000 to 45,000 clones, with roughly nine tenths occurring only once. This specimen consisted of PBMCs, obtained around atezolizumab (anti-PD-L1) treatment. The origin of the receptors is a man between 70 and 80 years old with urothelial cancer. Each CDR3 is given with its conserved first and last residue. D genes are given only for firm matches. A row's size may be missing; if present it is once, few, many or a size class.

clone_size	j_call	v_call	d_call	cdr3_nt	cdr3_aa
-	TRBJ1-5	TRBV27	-	TGTGCCAGCAGTTTAAGACAGAATCAGCCCCAGCATTTT	CASSLRQNQPQHF
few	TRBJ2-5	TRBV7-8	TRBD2	TGTGCCAGCAGCCTCAGGCGGGACTACCGCGAAGAGACCCAGTACTTC	CASSLRRDYREETQYF
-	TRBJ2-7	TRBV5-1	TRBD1	TGCGCCAGCAGCTCAGGGAGACAGGGTAGGACCTACGAGCAGTACTTC	CASSSGRQGRTYEQYF
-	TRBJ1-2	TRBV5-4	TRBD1	TGTGCCAGCAGCTTAGGACAGGGGGTGGATGGCTACACCTTC	CASSLGQGVDGYTF
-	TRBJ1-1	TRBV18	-	TGTGCCAGCTCACCGGGCCGGGCAGGGCGAGAGTACTTT	CASSPGRAGREYF
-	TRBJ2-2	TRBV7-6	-	TGTGCCAGCAGCTTTCACGGGGTATCCACCGGGGAGCTGTTTTTT	CASSFHGVSTGELFF
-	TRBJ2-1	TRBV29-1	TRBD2	TGCAGCGTTGATACTAGCGGGTTATACAATGAGCAGTTCTTC	CSVDTSGLYNEQFF
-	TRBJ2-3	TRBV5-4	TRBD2	TGTGCCAGCAGCTTGTTAGCGGGAGGGGATCCTGGGGTAGATACGCAGTATTTT	CASSLLAGGDPGVDTQYF
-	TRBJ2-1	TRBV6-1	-	TGTGCCAGCAGTAGGAGGGAAGGGGTATACAATGAGCAGTTCTTC	CASSRREGVYNEQFF
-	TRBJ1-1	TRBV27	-	TGTGCCAGCAGAAATGGACTGACGAACACTGAAGCTTTCTTT	CASRNGLTNTEAFF
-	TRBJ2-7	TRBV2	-	TGTGCCAGCAGTGATTTCAGGGCGTACTACGAGCAGTACTTC	CASSDFRAYYEQYF
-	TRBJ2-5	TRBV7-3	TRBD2	TGTGCCAGCAGCTTATCGGGAGGGAAGGGGGAGACCCAGTACTTC	CASSLSGGKGETQYF
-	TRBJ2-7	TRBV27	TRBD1	TGTGCCAGCAGCTCCCCGACAGGGGGGACCTACGAGCAGTACTTC	CASSSPTGGTYEQYF
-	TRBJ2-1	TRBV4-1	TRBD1	TGCGCCAGCAGCCAGGGACAGGGGACCATCGATGAGCAGTTCTTC	CASSQGQGTIDEQFF
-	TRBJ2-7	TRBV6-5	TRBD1	TGTGCCAGCAGTTACCGGACAGGGGGCGAATACGAGCAGTACTTC	CASSYRTGGEYEQYF
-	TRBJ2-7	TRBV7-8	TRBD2	TGTGCCAGCAGCTTAGAGGTGGGAGGGCCTTCGTTCTCTTTTGATTACGAGCAGTACTTC	CASSLEVGGPSFSFDYEQYF
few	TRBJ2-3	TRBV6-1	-	TGTGCCAGCAGTGAATTGAGCGGCCCTAGCACAGATACGCAGTATTTT	CASSELSGPSTDTQYF
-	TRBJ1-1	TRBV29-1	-	TGCAGCGGTGAGGAGGGGTTGAGCAGGCAGGCTTTCTTT	CSGEEGLSRQAFF
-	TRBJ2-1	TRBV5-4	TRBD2	TGTGCCAGCAGCCCCGGGACTAGCGGTAACAATGAGCAGTTCTTC	CASSPGTSGNNEQFF
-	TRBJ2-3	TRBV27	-	TGTGCCAGCAGTTTCCTGCGAACCCGCCAGGGGGGCGGCACAGATACGCAGTATTTT	CASSFLRTRQGGGTDTQYF
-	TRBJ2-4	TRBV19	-	TGTGCCAGTAGTGCCGTGGGGAGGAGAAACATTCAGTACTTC	CASSAVGRRNIQYF
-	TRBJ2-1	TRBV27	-	TGTGCCAGCAGTTCACCCCAGCGCGGAACCGCCAAGGGAGCGGCCTACAATGAGCAGTTCTTC	CASSSPQRGTAKGAAYNEQFF
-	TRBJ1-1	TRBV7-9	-	TGTGCCAGCAGCTCCATCCGGGCTGAAGCTTTCTTT	CASSSIRAEAFF
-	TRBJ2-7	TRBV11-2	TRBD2	TGTGCCAGCAGCTCCTCTCGGGCTAGCGGAAACTACGAGCAGTACTTC	CASSSSRASGNYEQYF
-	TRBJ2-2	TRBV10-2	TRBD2	TGCGCCAGCAGCAGGACTAGCGGGAGGTACACCGGGGAGCTGTTTTTT	CASSRTSGRYTGELFF
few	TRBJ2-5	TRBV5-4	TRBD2	TGTGCCAGCAGCCCGGGACTAGCGGGAGTGGGAGCGTCAGAGACCCAGTACTTC	CASSPGLAGVGASETQYF
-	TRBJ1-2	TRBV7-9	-	TGTGCCAGCAGCTTGAGCGGTGGCTACACCTTC	CASSLSGGYTF
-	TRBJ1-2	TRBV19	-	TGTGCCAGTAGTAACAGGGTCCTCGGATGGCGGGGCTACACCTTC	CASSNRVLGWRGYTF
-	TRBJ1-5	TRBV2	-	TGTGCCAGCAGTGACACAGGAGGGGCCGGTCAGCCCCAGCATTTT	CASSDTGGAGQPQHF
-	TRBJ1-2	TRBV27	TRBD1	TGTGCCAGCAGTTTATCCGGGACAGCCTTTAACTATGGCTACACCTTC	CASSLSGTAFNYGYTF
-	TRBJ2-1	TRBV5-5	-	TGTGCCAGCAGCTCCCACGGTGAGCAGTTCTTC	CASSSHGEQFF
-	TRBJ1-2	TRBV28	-	TGTGCCAGCAGTCTATCGACAGTGTACTATGGCTACACCTTC	CASSLSTVYYGYTF
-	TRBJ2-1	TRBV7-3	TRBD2	TGTGCCAGCAGCTTATCCCCTGGGAGGGGAAGATACAATGAGCAGTTCTTC	CASSLSPGRGRYNEQFF
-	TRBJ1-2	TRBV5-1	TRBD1	TGCGCCAGCAGCGGAGGGACAGGGTGGAACTATGGCTACACCTTC	CASSGGTGWNYGYTF
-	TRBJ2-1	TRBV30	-	TGTGCCTGGAGTGGAGAGAACCCCTACAATGAGCAGTTCTTC	CAWSGENPYNEQFF
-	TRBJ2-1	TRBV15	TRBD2	TGTGCCACCAGCGGGGGGGAGTTCAATGAGCAGTTCTTC	CATSGGEFNEQFF
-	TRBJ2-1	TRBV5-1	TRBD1	TGCGCCAGCAGCCTCTCACCCGGGACAGCGTACAATGAGCAGTTCTTC	CASSLSPGTAYNEQFF
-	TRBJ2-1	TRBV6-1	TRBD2	TGTGCCAGCAGTGATCCTACGAGACTAGCGGGCTCATTAGGCGATGAGCAGTTCTTC	CASSDPTRLAGSLGDEQFF
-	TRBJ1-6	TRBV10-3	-	TGTGCCATCAGTGCCTCAGGGGCCAATTCACCCCTCCACTTT	CAISASGANSPLHF
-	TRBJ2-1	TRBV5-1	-	TGCGCCAGCAGCTTGGTATCTACAGGGCAAGGCGCCTACAATGAGCAGTTCTTC	CASSLVSTGQGAYNEQFF
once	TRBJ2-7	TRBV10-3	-	TGTGCCATCAGTGAGTCGGATAGCGCCACTCGCGAGCAGTACTTC	CAISESDSATREQYF
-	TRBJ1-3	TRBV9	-	TGTGCCAGCAGCCCCCACGCACAGGCCCTCTCTGGAAACACCATATATTTT	CASSPHAQALSGNTIYF
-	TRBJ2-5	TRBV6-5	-	TGTGCCAGCAGTTACTCGTTCAGCGTCCAAGAGACCCAGTACTTC	CASSYSFSVQETQYF
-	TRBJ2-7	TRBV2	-	TGTGCCAGCAGAGAGCAGGGGCCCTCCTACGAGCAGTACTTC	CASREQGPSYEQYF
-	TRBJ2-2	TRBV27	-	TGTGCCAGCAGTACACACAACACCGGGGAGCTGTTTTTT	CASSTHNTGELFF
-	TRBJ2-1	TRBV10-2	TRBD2	TGCGCCAGCAGTCCCCCGACTAGCGGGAGGGTAAATGAGCAGTTCTTC	CASSPPTSGRVNEQFF
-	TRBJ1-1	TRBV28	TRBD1	TGTGCCAGCAGTTTTGGACAGGTGAACACTGAAGCTTTCTTT	CASSFGQVNTEAFF
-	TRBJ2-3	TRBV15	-	TGTGCCACCAGCAGACCGTCCTCCGGGGATACGCAGTATTTT	CATSRPSSGDTQYF
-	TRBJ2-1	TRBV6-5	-	TGTGCCAGCAGGACCGGGACTCTCCTTGAGGGGCAGTTCTTC	CASRTGTLLEGQFF
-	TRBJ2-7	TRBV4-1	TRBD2	TGCGCCAGCAGCCAAGGGGGACTAGCCGCCTACGAGCAGTACTTC	CASSQGGLAAYEQYF